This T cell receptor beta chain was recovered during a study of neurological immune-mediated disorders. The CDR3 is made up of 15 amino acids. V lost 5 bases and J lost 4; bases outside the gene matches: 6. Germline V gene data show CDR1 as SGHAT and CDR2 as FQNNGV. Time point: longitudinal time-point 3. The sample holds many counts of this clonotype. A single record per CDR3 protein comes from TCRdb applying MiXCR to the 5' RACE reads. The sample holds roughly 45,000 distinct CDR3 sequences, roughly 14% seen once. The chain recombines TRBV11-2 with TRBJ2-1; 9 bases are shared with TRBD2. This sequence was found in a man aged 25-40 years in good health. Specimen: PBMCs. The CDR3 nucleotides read TGTGCCAGCAGCCTCGGGACTAGCAGTTACAATGAGCAGTTCTTC. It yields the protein CASSLGTSSYNEQFF.